A selection of T cell receptor beta chains follows, all from one sample in a study of cytomegalovirus exposure and HLA in healthy donors. Measured with immunoSEQ multiplex PCR; TCRdb has only the in-frame clones, and not every one. The table has around 170,000 clones, roughly 80% seen once; the top ten hold around 5.7%. Input material: PBMCs. These receptors originate from a man in his forties in good health and CMV-seronegative. The conserved cysteine and the conserved F or W are not part of the CDR3 here. The order of the fields is V gene, J gene, CDR3 protein.

v_gene: TRBV2
j_gene: TRBJ2-1
CDR3aa: ASVRTGLYNEQF

v_gene: TRBV7-2
j_gene: TRBJ2-5
CDR3aa: ASSLMGQKETQY

v_gene: TRBV9
j_gene: TRBJ1-1
CDR3aa: ASSVLAGTEAF

v_gene: TRBV4-3
j_gene: TRBJ2-2
CDR3aa: ASSQVVTSETGELF

v_gene: TRBV7-2
j_gene: TRBJ1-2
CDR3aa: ASSLLLSKDRDHYGYT

v_gene: TRBV6-1
j_gene: TRBJ2-3
CDR3aa: ASSDELGLAGGDTQY

v_gene: TRBV5-3
j_gene: TRBJ1-1
CDR3aa: ARSLDRPNTEAF

v_gene: TRBV11-2
j_gene: TRBJ2-1
CDR3aa: ASRRLAGSHEQF

v_gene: TRBV27
j_gene: TRBJ2-1
CDR3aa: ASSLQGNEQF

v_gene: TRBV12-5
j_gene: TRBJ1-5
CDR3aa: ASGSDRVDQPQH

v_gene: TRBV5-6
j_gene: TRBJ1-1
CDR3aa: ASSLEGVAF

v_gene: TRBV9
j_gene: -
CDR3aa: ASSRQTASGFTYEQY

v_gene: TRBV5-4
j_gene: TRBJ1-2
CDR3aa: ASSLPGGYGYT

v_gene: TRBV5-1
j_gene: TRBJ2-1
CDR3aa: ASSRDRGRTYNEQF

v_gene: TRBV27
j_gene: TRBJ1-4
CDR3aa: ASSLKGTARQREKLF

v_gene: TRBV9
j_gene: TRBJ2-7
CDR3aa: ASSVAGTWTYEQY

v_gene: TRBV7-9
j_gene: TRBJ2-1
CDR3aa: AGRGSYNEQF

v_gene: TRBV27
j_gene: TRBJ2-5
CDR3aa: ASSLWDRRETQY

v_gene: TRBV5-1
j_gene: TRBJ1-6
CDR3aa: ASSSDTAGTLH

v_gene: TRBV27
j_gene: TRBJ1-5
CDR3aa: ASSSPRQPQH

v_gene: TRBV2
j_gene: TRBJ2-5
CDR3aa: ASSEWASMYGRETQY

v_gene: TRBV18
j_gene: TRBJ1-4
CDR3aa: ASSDSHPDLNEKLF

v_gene: TRBV7-9
j_gene: TRBJ2-2
CDR3aa: ASGTRLAGAVNTGELF

v_gene: TRBV4-1
j_gene: TRBJ1-5
CDR3aa: ASSQERGSNSNQPQH

v_gene: TRBV7-9
j_gene: TRBJ2-7
CDR3aa: ASSLLTGGGYEQY

v_gene: TRBV15
j_gene: TRBJ2-1
CDR3aa: AIPGTGNNEQF

v_gene: TRBV6-1
j_gene: TRBJ1-4
CDR3aa: ASSEENREKLF

v_gene: TRBV4-1
j_gene: TRBJ2-7
CDR3aa: ASSQDLVGLTYEQY

v_gene: TRBV30
j_gene: TRBJ2-1
CDR3aa: AWSSSGLYNEQF

v_gene: TRBV18
j_gene: TRBJ1-3
CDR3aa: ASSPDRSSSGNTIY